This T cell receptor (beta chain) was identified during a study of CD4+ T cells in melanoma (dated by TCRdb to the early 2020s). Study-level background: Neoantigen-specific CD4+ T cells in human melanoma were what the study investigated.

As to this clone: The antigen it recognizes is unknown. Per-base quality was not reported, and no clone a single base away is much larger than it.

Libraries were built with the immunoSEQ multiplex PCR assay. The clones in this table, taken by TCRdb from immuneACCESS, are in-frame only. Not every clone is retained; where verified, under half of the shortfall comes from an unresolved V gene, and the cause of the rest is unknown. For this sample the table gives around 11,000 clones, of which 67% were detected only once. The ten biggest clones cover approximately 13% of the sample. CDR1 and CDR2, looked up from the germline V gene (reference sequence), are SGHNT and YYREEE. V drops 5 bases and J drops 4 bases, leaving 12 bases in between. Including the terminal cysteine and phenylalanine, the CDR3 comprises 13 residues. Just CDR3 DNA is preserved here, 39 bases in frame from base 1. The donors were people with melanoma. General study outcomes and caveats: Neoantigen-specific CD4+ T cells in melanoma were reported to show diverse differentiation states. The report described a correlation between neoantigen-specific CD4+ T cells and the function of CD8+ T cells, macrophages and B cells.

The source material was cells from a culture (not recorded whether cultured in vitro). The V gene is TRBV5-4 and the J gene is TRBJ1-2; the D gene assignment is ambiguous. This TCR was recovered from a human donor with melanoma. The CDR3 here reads CASRAGPGYGYTF. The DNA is TGTGCCAGCAGGGCCGGGCCGGGCTATGGCTACACCTTC.